These T cell receptor beta chains were read from a single sample in a study of blood T cell repertoires in COVID-19. Sequencing used immunoSEQ multiplex PCR; TCRdb keeps in-frame clones, though not all of them. The sample records about 250,000 clones, roughly 83% being singletons. Sequencing was done on a sample of peripheral blood. The receptors come from a man older than 75 with acute or convalescent COVID-19. The CDR3 runs from the conserved cysteine through the conserved F or W. Fields, in order: V gene, clone size, D gene, J gene, CDR3 protein, CDR3 DNA. A D gene is named only where the DNA matches it firmly. A clone size is listed for some rows: how often the clone was seen (once, few, many), or a class if it is expanded.

v_call: TRBV2
clone_size: NA
d_call: TRBD1
j_call: TRBJ2-7
cdr3_aa: CATTGEQDEQYF
cdr3_nt: TGTGCCACCACAGGGGAGCAAGACGAGCAGTACTTC

v_call: TRBV10-3
clone_size: once
d_call: NA
j_call: TRBJ2-7
cdr3_aa: CAISEPGIGGTEGAEQYF
cdr3_nt: TGTGCCATCAGTGAGCCGGGTATAGGCGGGACGGAAGGGGCCGAGCAGTACTTC

v_call: TRBV7-9
clone_size: NA
d_call: TRBD1
j_call: TRBJ2-7
cdr3_aa: CASTRDRRYEQYF
cdr3_nt: TGTGCCAGCACTCGGGACAGACGATACGAGCAGTACTTC

v_call: TRBV15
clone_size: NA
d_call: NA
j_call: TRBJ1-2
cdr3_aa: CATSRDVGANYGYTF
cdr3_nt: TGTGCCACCAGCAGAGATGTAGGAGCTAACTATGGCTACACCTTC

v_call: TRBV18
clone_size: NA
d_call: NA
j_call: TRBJ1-1
cdr3_aa: CASSPGTRGVNTEAFF
cdr3_nt: TGTGCCAGCTCACCCGGCACCCGGGGAGTGAACACTGAAGCTTTCTTT

v_call: TRBV19
clone_size: NA
d_call: NA
j_call: TRBJ1-6
cdr3_aa: CASGPGGVNSPLHF
cdr3_nt: TGTGCCAGTGGACCGGGGGGGGTAAATTCACCCCTCCACTTT

v_call: TRBV24-1
clone_size: NA
d_call: NA
j_call: TRBJ1-4
cdr3_aa: CATSDPAGEGEKLFF
cdr3_nt: TGTGCCACCAGTGACCCCGCGGGGGAAGGTGAAAAACTGTTTTTT

v_call: TRBV7-2
clone_size: NA
d_call: NA
j_call: TRBJ2-2
cdr3_aa: CASSLARRSGELFF
cdr3_nt: TGTGCCAGCAGCTTAGCTAGGAGGAGCGGGGAGCTGTTTTTT

v_call: TRBV7-9
clone_size: NA
d_call: TRBD1
j_call: TRBJ2-7
cdr3_aa: CASSPWTGYEQYF
cdr3_nt: TGTGCCAGCAGCCCCTGGACAGGTTACGAGCAGTACTTC

v_call: TRBV27
clone_size: NA
d_call: NA
j_call: TRBJ1-6
cdr3_aa: CASSLSRGGYYNSPLHF
cdr3_nt: TGTGCCAGCAGTTTATCCAGAGGGGGTTACTATAATTCACCCCTCCACTTT

v_call: TRBV18
clone_size: once
d_call: TRBD1
j_call: TRBJ2-7
cdr3_aa: CASSRTGPNEQYF
cdr3_nt: TGTGCCAGCTCACGGACAGGGCCCAACGAGCAGTACTTC

v_call: TRBV4-2
clone_size: NA
d_call: NA
j_call: TRBJ2-7
cdr3_aa: CASSHVTGSGEQYF
cdr3_nt: TGTGCCAGCAGCCACGTAACAGGGTCTGGAGAGCAGTACTTC

v_call: TRBV19
clone_size: NA
d_call: TRBD2
j_call: TRBJ2-1
cdr3_aa: CASSIGAGTSGSLSYNEQFF
cdr3_nt: TGTGCCAGTAGTATAGGGGCCGGGACTAGCGGGAGTCTTTCATACAATGAGCAGTTCTTC

v_call: TRBV28
clone_size: NA
d_call: TRBD1
j_call: TRBJ1-5
cdr3_aa: CASRWTGDQPQHF
cdr3_nt: TGTGCCAGCAGATGGACAGGGGATCAGCCCCAGCATTTT

v_call: TRBV5-4
clone_size: NA
d_call: NA
j_call: TRBJ1-4
cdr3_aa: CASSRGDGATNEKLFF
cdr3_nt: TGTGCCAGCAGCCGGGGGGATGGAGCAACTAATGAAAAACTGTTTTTT

v_call: TRBV6-5
clone_size: NA
d_call: NA
j_call: TRBJ2-6
cdr3_aa: CASREPAGANVLTF
cdr3_nt: TGTGCCAGCAGAGAGCCGGCTGGGGCCAACGTCCTGACTTTC

v_call: TRBV28
clone_size: NA
d_call: NA
j_call: TRBJ1-2
cdr3_aa: CASSFEGLRGYTF
cdr3_nt: TGTGCCAGCAGTTTTGAGGGTTTGCGGGGCTACACCTTC

v_call: TRBV7-2
clone_size: NA
d_call: TRBD1
j_call: TRBJ2-7
cdr3_aa: CASSSGQLYEQYF
cdr3_nt: TGTGCCAGCAGCTCGGGACAGCTTTACGAGCAGTACTTC

v_call: TRBV28
clone_size: NA
d_call: NA
j_call: TRBJ1-6
cdr3_aa: CASSPRDTLNSPLHF
cdr3_nt: TGTGCCAGCAGTCCCCGGGACACGTTGAATTCACCCCTCCACTTT

v_call: TRBV18
clone_size: NA
d_call: TRBD1
j_call: TRBJ1-6
cdr3_aa: CASSRTGGRDSPLHF
cdr3_nt: TGTGCCAGCTCACGGACAGGGGGCAGGGATTCACCCCTCCACTTT

v_call: TRBV18
clone_size: NA
d_call: TRBD1
j_call: TRBJ2-3
cdr3_aa: CASSPGQRTDTQYF
cdr3_nt: TGTGCCAGCTCACCGGGACAGCGCACAGATACGCAGTATTTT

v_call: TRBV18
clone_size: NA
d_call: NA
j_call: TRBJ1-2
cdr3_aa: CASSPQVGGRTYGYTF
cdr3_nt: TGTGCCAGCTCACCACAGGTTGGGGGCAGGACCTATGGCTACACCTTC

v_call: TRBV7-9
clone_size: NA
d_call: TRBD1
j_call: TRBJ1-6
cdr3_aa: CASSLPGQLGQSPLHF
cdr3_nt: TGTGCCAGCAGCTTACCGGGACAGTTAGGGCAATCACCCCTCCACTTT

v_call: TRBV7-9
clone_size: NA
d_call: NA
j_call: TRBJ2-5
cdr3_aa: CASRSLRVAEETQYF
cdr3_nt: TGTGCCAGCAGATCGCTGAGGGTAGCGGAAGAGACCCAGTACTTC

v_call: TRBV7-2
clone_size: NA
d_call: TRBD1
j_call: TRBJ1-2
cdr3_aa: CASSLAGDRLYGYTF
cdr3_nt: TGTGCCAGCAGCTTAGCGGGGGACAGGCTCTATGGCTACACCTTC

v_call: TRBV4-2
clone_size: NA
d_call: TRBD2
j_call: TRBJ2-7
cdr3_aa: CASSQDQGLAGYEQYF
cdr3_nt: TGTGCCAGCAGCCAAGATCAGGGACTAGCGGGTTACGAGCAGTACTTC

v_call: TRBV4-1
clone_size: NA
d_call: TRBD1
j_call: TRBJ2-3
cdr3_aa: CASSQDRGRGDTQYF
cdr3_nt: TGCGCCAGCAGCCAAGACAGGGGGCGCGGGGATACGCAGTATTTT

v_call: TRBV6-5
clone_size: NA
d_call: TRBD2
j_call: TRBJ2-7
cdr3_aa: CASSYSASLAGYEQYF
cdr3_nt: TGTGCCAGCAGTTACTCCGCGTCGCTAGCGGGCTACGAGCAGTACTTC